A selection of T cell receptor beta chains follows, all from one sample in a study of spatial heterogeneity in lung cancer. TCRdb fed the 5' RACE reads into MiXCR, producing one record per CDR3 protein. The data show approximately 3,800 distinct CDR3 sequences, roughly a third seen once. The sequenced sample was lung tumor tissue, obtained at surgery. The receptors shown here come from a male donor with early-stage non-small cell lung cancer. Each CDR3 is given with its conserved first and last residue. Each record gives: D gene, V gene, clone size, J gene, CDR3 protein, CDR3 DNA. The D gene is left open where the match is weak. Only part of the rows carry a size: once, few, many, or a class if the clone is expanded.

>NA|TRBV6-5|few|TRBJ2-2
CASRIQGTNTGELFF
TGTGCCAGCAGAATCCAGGGAACAAACACCGGGGAGCTGTTTTTT
>TRBD2|TRBV20-1|few|TRBJ2-5
CSASGRVETQYF
TGCAGTGCTAGCGGGAGGGTGGAGACCCAGTACTTC
>TRBD2|TRBV13|NA|TRBJ2-7
CASSLEGGGYSYEQYF
TGTGCCAGCAGCTTAGAGGGCGGGGGATACTCCTACGAGCAGTACTTC
>NA|TRBV7-2|NA|TRBJ2-1
CASRINENEQFF
TGTGCCAGCAGGATAAACGAAAATGAGCAGTTCTTC
>TRBD1|TRBV5-1|once|TRBJ2-2
CASSGQGDTGELFF
TGCGCCAGCAGCGGGCAGGGGGACACCGGGGAGCTGTTTTTT
>NA|TRBV5-5|once|TRBJ2-1
CASSTQGNEQFF
TGTGCCAGCAGCACTCAGGGAAACGAGCAGTTCTTC
>NA|TRBV12-3/TRBV12-4|NA|TRBJ1-5
CASSFSGGEGEPQHF
TGTGCCAGCAGTTTTTCTGGGGGCGAAGGGGAGCCCCAGCATTTT
>NA|TRBV2|NA|TRBJ2-7
CASSVYEQYF
TGTGCCAGCAGCGTCTACGAGCAGTACTTC
>TRBD2|TRBV19|few|TRBJ2-2
CASEHRGGRTGELFF
TGTGCCAGTGAACATAGGGGCGGGAGAACCGGGGAGCTGTTTTTT
>TRBD2|TRBV30|NA|TRBJ2-1
CAWGIPRLAGGSSYNEQFF
TGTGCCTGGGGGATCCCTCGACTAGCGGGAGGGAGCTCCTACAATGAGCAGTTCTTC
>NA|TRBV7-2|medium-sized|TRBJ2-1
CASSSRLVWNNEQFF
TGTGCCAGCAGCTCAAGACTAGTCTGGAACAATGAGCAGTTCTTC
>TRBD1|TRBV24-1|few|TRBJ2-2
CATRRTGDNTGELFF
TGTGCCACCAGGCGGACAGGGGACAACACCGGGGAGCTGTTTTTT
>TRBD2|TRBV12-3/TRBV12-4|many|TRBJ2-4
CASSRHGGEDIQYF
TGTGCCAGCAGTCGTCACGGGGGGGAGGACATTCAGTACTTC
>NA|TRBV28|NA|TRBJ2-3
CATGTTSTDTQYF
TGTGCCACCGGGACCACCTCCACAGATACGCAGTATTTT
>TRBD1|TRBV11-2|few|TRBJ2-7
CASSLRGQGSPYEQYF
TGTGCCAGCAGCTTGAGAGGACAGGGCTCTCCCTACGAGCAGTACTTC
>TRBD2|TRBV24-1|many|TRBJ2-1
CATSDDGLASNEQFF
TGTGCCACCAGTGACGATGGACTAGCGAGCAATGAGCAGTTCTTC
>TRBD1|TRBV10-3|few|TRBJ2-7
CAISETSPGQGYEQYF
TGTGCCATCAGTGAGACCTCACCGGGACAGGGTTACGAGCAGTACTTC
>TRBD2|TRBV7-9|NA|TRBJ2-1
CASRDGTSGNNEQFF
TGTGCCAGCAGGGACGGGACTAGCGGGAACAATGAGCAGTTCTTC
>TRBD2|TRBV5-1|NA|TRBJ2-7
CASSQDEAGAYEQYF
TGCGCCAGCAGTCAGGACGAAGCGGGGGCCTACGAGCAGTACTTC
>NA|TRBV12-3/TRBV12-4|few|TRBJ2-2
CASNRRGGAGELFF
TGTGCCAGCAACCGCAGGGGAGGGGCCGGGGAGCTGTTTTTT
>NA|TRBV7-2|NA|TRBJ1-6
CASRLPGRDNSPLHF
TGTGCCAGCAGACTACCGGGACGGGATAATTCACCCCTCCACTTT
>NA|TRBV20-1|few|TRBJ2-1
CSARGWRNLNEQFF
TGCAGTGCTAGAGGTTGGCGGAACCTCAATGAGCAGTTCTTC
>TRBD1|TRBV5-1|NA|TRBJ2-7
CASSPGQGADYEQYF
TGCGCCAGCAGCCCGGGACAGGGGGCCGACTACGAGCAGTACTTC
>NA|TRBV20-1|few|TRBJ2-2
CSADRQVAGELFF
TGCAGTGCTGATAGACAGGTCGCCGGGGAGCTGTTTTTT
>NA|TRBV21-1|few|TRBJ2-2
CASSPGGPGELFF
TGTGCCAGCAGCCCCGGGGGGCCCGGGGAGCTGTTTTTT
>TRBD2|TRBV20-1|large|TRBJ2-1
CSARRTSGSYNEQFF
TGCAGTGCTAGGCGAACTAGCGGTTCCTACAATGAGCAGTTCTTC
>NA|TRBV28|NA|TRBJ2-1
CASSPPLGLDLEQFF
TGTGCCAGCAGTCCCCCCCTGGGCCTAGATTTAGAGCAGTTCTTC
>NA|TRBV5-1|few|TRBJ2-2
CASSFLGGSGTGELFF
TGCGCCAGCAGCTTTCTCGGTGGGTCCGGCACCGGGGAGCTGTTTTTT
>TRBD2|TRBV7-3|medium-sized|TRBJ2-1
CASSLGLAGVEQFF
TGTGCCAGCAGCTTAGGGTTAGCGGGGGTTGAGCAGTTCTTC
>NA|TRBV12-3/TRBV12-4|NA|TRBJ2-6
CASSLRGAGANVLTF
TGTGCCAGCAGTTTACGAGGAGCTGGGGCCAACGTCCTGACTTTC
>TRBD2|TRBV7-9|few|TRBJ2-3
CASSLGEGGTTDTQYF
TGTGCCAGCAGCTTAGGAGAGGGAGGGACCACAGATACGCAGTATTTT
>NA|TRBV12-3/TRBV12-4|NA|TRBJ2-5
CATLRGQETQYF
TGTGCCACCCTACGGGGGCAAGAGACCCAGTACTTC
>NA|TRBV6-1|medium-sized|TRBJ1-1
CASSDGGGHTEAFF
TGTGCCAGCAGTGACGGGGGAGGGCACACTGAAGCTTTCTTT
>NA|TRBV5-1|NA|TRBJ2-7
CASSWDVNSYEQYF
TGCGCCAGCAGCTGGGACGTCAACTCCTACGAGCAGTACTTC
>NA|TRBV9|many|TRBJ2-4
CAVQIGFVKNIQYF
TGTGCCGTCCAAATCGGGTTCGTCAAAAACATTCAGTACTTC
>NA|TRBV3-1|NA|TRBJ2-3
CASSQFIADTQYF
TGTGCCAGCAGCCAATTCATCGCAGATACGCAGTATTTT
>NA|TRBV10-3|NA|TRBJ2-7
CAQGEGGSYEQYF
TGTGCCCAGGGGGAGGGAGGATCCTACGAGCAGTACTTC
>TRBD2|TRBV29-1|few|TRBJ2-7
CSVAAGVLYEQYF
TGCAGCGTTGCAGCGGGAGTTCTCTACGAGCAGTACTTC
>TRBD2|TRBV18|large|TRBJ2-1
CASSSTLAGGPYEQFF
TGTGCCAGCTCATCGACACTAGCGGGGGGGCCTTATGAGCAGTTCTTC
>NA|TRBV7-2|few|TRBJ2-1
CASSRHQGDEQFF
TGTGCCAGCAGCCGGCATCAAGGAGATGAGCAGTTCTTC
>NA|TRBV7-3|large|TRBJ1-1
CASSLTPTGMTEAFF
TGTGCCAGCAGCTTAACCCCAACAGGGATGACTGAAGCTTTCTTT
>NA|TRBV27|NA|TRBJ2-3
CASSPSSSDTQYF
TGTGCCAGCAGCCCAAGCTCAAGCGATACGCAGTATTTT
>NA|TRBV9|NA|TRBJ2-3
CASSVGTDTQYF
TGTGCCAGCAGCGTAGGAACAGATACGCAGTATTTT
>NA|TRBV12-3/TRBV12-4|medium-sized|TRBJ2-3
CASSLAGDTQYF
TGTGCCAGCAGTTTAGCGGGGGATACGCAGTATTTT
>NA|TRBV2|NA|TRBJ2-4
CASSVGQKNIQYF
TGTGCCAGCAGTGTTGGACAGAAAAACATTCAGTACTTC
>TRBD1|TRBV20-1|NA|TRBJ2-7
CSARDLGTGGDYEQYF
TGCAGTGCTAGAGATCTAGGGACAGGGGGCGACTACGAGCAGTACTTC
>NA|TRBV20-1|NA|TRBJ2-5
CSARLLGETQYF
TGCAGTGCCAGGCTACTGGGGGAGACCCAGTACTTC
>NA|TRBV27|few|TRBJ2-1
CASRRDGSYNEQFF
TGTGCCAGCAGACGGGACGGCTCCTACAATGAGCAGTTCTTC
>TRBD1|TRBV7-3|large|TRBJ2-7
CASSLTQGESYEQYF
TGTGCCAGCAGCTTAACCCAGGGGGAGTCCTACGAGCAGTACTTC
>TRBD1|TRBV28|large|TRBJ1-2
CASSLGGQGGFYGYTF
TGTGCCAGCAGTTTAGGGGGACAGGGAGGCTTCTATGGCTACACCTTC
>NA|TRBV6-2/TRBV6-3|NA|TRBJ2-5
CASSYSAALGVKTQYF
TGTGCCAGCAGTTACTCCGCGGCTTTGGGGGTAAAGACCCAGTACTTC
>NA|TRBV25-1|medium-sized|TRBJ1-2
CASSESFGGADGYTF
TGTGCCAGCAGTGAATCTTTTGGGGGCGCGGATGGCTACACCTTC